A selection of T cell receptor beta chains follows, all from one sample in a study of T cells in Graves' hyperthyroidism and ophthalmopathy. TCRdb re-called the multiplex PCR reads with MiXCR, one entry per CDR3 protein. The sample consists of over 700,000 distinct CDR3 sequences, more than 30% of them appearing once. The sequencing input was blood. The source is a young man with Graves' hyperthyroidism. Both conserved end residues are part of each CDR3. D genes are given only for firm matches. Size tells how often a clone was seen (once, few, many) or the class of an expanded clone, and some rows leave it out.

j_call clone_size v_call d_call cdr3_nt cdr3_aa
TRBJ2-7 - TRBV6-1 TRBD2 TGTGCCAGCAGACCCGGGACTAGCGGGTCCTACGAGCAGTACTTC CASRPGTSGSYEQYF
TRBJ1-6 many TRBV15 - TGTGCCACCAGCAGAGTCGCCGCGGGCGCGGCTTCACCCCTCCACTTT CATSRVAAGAASPLHF
TRBJ1-1 few TRBV6-5 TRBD1 TGTGCCAGCAGTGGACAGGGCGGGGACACTGAAGCTTTCTTT CASSGQGGDTEAFF
TRBJ1-1 - TRBV12-3/TRBV12-4 - TGTGCCAGCAGTCCCGCTGGGGGCTTCACTGAAGCTTTCTTT CASSPAGGFTEAFF
TRBJ1-5 - TRBV7-2 TRBD1 TGTGCCAGCAGTCCCCAGACAGGGAAAAATCAGCCCCAGCATTTT CASSPQTGKNQPQHF
TRBJ2-2 many TRBV10-3 - TGTGCCATCAGTGAGAGTACCGGGACTTTGAACACCGGGGAGCTGTTTTTT CAISESTGTLNTGELFF
TRBJ1-3 - TRBV4-1 - TGCGCCAGCAGGCAGGAGAGCTCTGGAAACACCATATATTTT CASRQESSGNTIYF
TRBJ1-1 many TRBV10-3 - TGTGCCATCAGTGAGTCCTATGACAGTTACACTGAAGCTTTCTTT CAISESYDSYTEAFF
TRBJ1-1 many TRBV15 - TGTGCCACCAGCCAAATGGGGCAGGGCCAGGCTTTCTTT CATSQMGQGQAFF
TRBJ1-1 - TRBV6-5 TRBD1 TGTGCCATCAGTTACTCGATGGGACAGGGGAACACTGAAGCTTTCTTT CAISYSMGQGNTEAFF
TRBJ1-4 many TRBV19 - TGTGCCAGCCGCGGGGAGGAAAAACTGTTTTTT CASRGEEKLFF
TRBJ1-1 - TRBV12-3/TRBV12-4 TRBD1 TGTGCCAGCAGTGATTACAGGGGGAGGAGCACTGAAGCTTTCTTT CASSDYRGRSTEAFF
TRBJ1-1 - TRBV5-5 TRBD1 TGTGCCAGCAGGTGGGGGGACAGTGCGAACACTGAAGCTTTCTTT CASRWGDSANTEAFF
TRBJ2-7 many TRBV29-1 TRBD1 TGCAGCGTCACGGACAGGGGGCAGAACGAGCAGTACTTC CSVTDRGQNEQYF
TRBJ2-3 - TRBV10-1 TRBD2 TGCGCCAGCAGTAGCGGGACTAGCGGGGGGGCTGGAGATACGCAGTATTTT CASSSGTSGGAGDTQYF
TRBJ2-5 many TRBV7-8 - TGTGCCAGCAGCCCCTCCGGGAAACAAGAGACCCAGTACTTC CASSPSGKQETQYF
TRBJ2-5 few TRBV7-9 TRBD2 TGTGCCAGCAGCTCCCCGGGGGGGCCCGAGACCCAGTACTTC CASSSPGGPETQYF
TRBJ2-7 many TRBV25-1 - TGTGCCAGCAGTGTCCGGGACACCGAACCCTACGAGCAGTACTTC CASSVRDTEPYEQYF
TRBJ2-7 - TRBV19 - TGTGCCAGTTCTCAGACCCACGAGCAGTACTTC CASSQTHEQYF
TRBJ2-5 few TRBV5-4 - TGTGCCAGCAGCTCATGGTACCAAGAGACCCAGTACTTC CASSSWYQETQYF
TRBJ2-7 few TRBV7-3 - TGTGCCAGCAGCTTAGTTTTGGGCGTAAGCTCCTACGAGCAGTACTTC CASSLVLGVSSYEQYF
TRBJ1-1 - TRBV19 - TGTGCCAGTACAGACAGTACGAACACTGAAGCTTTCTTT CASTDSTNTEAFF
TRBJ1-1 few TRBV12-3/TRBV12-4 - TGTGCCAGCAGTTTGAGGACAGCCTTTGAAGCTTTCTTT CASSLRTAFEAFF
TRBJ2-1 - TRBV7-6 - TGTGCCAGCAGCTTGGTACCGGGAGCAAACAATGAGCAGTTCTTC CASSLVPGANNEQFF
TRBJ2-7 few TRBV14 - TGTGCCAGCAGCCAAGATGAGAGGGGCGAGCAGTACTTC CASSQDERGEQYF
TRBJ1-2 few TRBV2 TRBD1 TGTGCCAGCAGTCCTAGACAGGGGCTGCATCGGGGCTACACCTTC CASSPRQGLHRGYTF
TRBJ1-5 - TRBV2 - TGTGCCAGCAGTGCGACGGGCCCTTATCAGCCCCAGCATTTT CASSATGPYQPQHF
TRBJ1-4 few TRBV7-9 - TGTGCCAGCAGCTTCGAGACGGGGGCGCGGGAAAAACTGTTTTTT CASSFETGAREKLFF
TRBJ2-7 - TRBV6-5 - TGTGCCAGCGCCTCTGTCGGGGGAAGCTCCTACGAGCAGTACTTC CASASVGGSSYEQYF
TRBJ1-2 many TRBV2 - TGTGCCAGCAGTGTGGAGGGTCGCTATGGCTACACCTTC CASSVEGRYGYTF
TRBJ2-2 - TRBV12-3/TRBV12-4 - TGTGCCAGCAGTGCCGGGGGGCCCGGGGAGCTGTTTTTT CASSAGGPGELFF
TRBJ2-5 - TRBV5-7 - TGTGCCAGCAGCTTCTCCGGGGATGCGCTAAAAGAGACCCAGTACTTC CASSFSGDALKETQYF
TRBJ2-6 few TRBV7-2 TRBD1 TGTGCCAGCAGCCGTTACGCAAGGGGGACAGGGGGTTCTGGGGCCAACGTCCTGACTTTC CASSRYARGTGGSGANVLTF
TRBJ2-7 many TRBV10-3 - TGTGCCATCAGTGATGGGGCTACCTCCCACGAGCAGTACTTC CAISDGATSHEQYF
TRBJ1-6 many TRBV10-3 - TGTGCCATCAAGCGAGGGAATAATTCACCCCTCCACTTT CAIKRGNNSPLHF
TRBJ2-7 - TRBV19 TRBD2 TGTGCCAGTAGTACCTCCAGACTAGCGGACGACGAGCAGTACTTC CASSTSRLADDEQYF
TRBJ1-1 - TRBV15 - TGTGCCACCCTCCCAAGGGCGGGGAACACTGAAGCTTTCTTT CATLPRAGNTEAFF
TRBJ2-7 - TRBV10-3 TRBD2 TGTGCCATCAGAGGACTAGCGGGAGGAGGGAATGAGCAGTACTTC CAIRGLAGGGNEQYF
TRBJ1-1 - TRBV7-9 - TGTGCCAGCAGAGAGGGGCCGGGGAACACTGAAGCTTTCTTT CASREGPGNTEAFF